This section outlines one T cell receptor (beta chain) sequence together with its context. As yet, its antigen is unknown. Researchers isolated total RNA from whole blood without sorting T cells. This specimen comes from a study of monozygotic twins with inflammatory bowel disease. The V gene's germline CDR1 is MNHNY and CDR2 SVGAGI (reference sequence). The CDR3 consists of 14 residues. Overall study findings and caveats: Especially with disease activity, IBD patients had fewer clonotypes in common with others than healthy twins did.

TCRdb reprocessed the 5' RACE reads and keeps a single row for each CDR3 protein, giving no DNA. The sample table sets out a few hundred thousand distinct CDR3 sequences. This chain uses TRBV6-6 with TRBJ2-3. The sequence was collected from a human donor with ulcerative colitis or Crohn's disease, or a healthy co-twin of an affected twin (not recorded which). Sequenced sample: blood. The CDR3: CASSYMKMTDTQYF.